This TCR beta chain was captured by sequencing in a study of blood T cell repertoires in COVID-19 (dated by TCRdb to the early 2020s). About the full investigation: Collaborator samples came from the United States, Italy and Spain and covered acute and convalescent phases of COVID-19. A de-identified subject ID, COVID-19 status, age in years and sex were almost always included in the sample metadata. HLA class I and class II types, where available, came from metadata supplied by the sample provider rather than from assay-based typing. The prospective study material was composed of cDNA or gDNA derived from T cells, B-cell-depleted T cells, or PBMCs. Deeply sampled blood TCRbeta repertoires from subjects exposed to, actively infected with, or recovered from COVID-19 were included in the dataset. The repertoires were made available in a free public database intended to serve as a resource for research on the immune response to SARS-CoV-2. The samples were drawn from the first 160 participants of the ongoing ImmuneRACE study and from about 1,200 subjects provided by 6 global collaborators.

This clone was seen only once. Its specific antigen is unknown. No per-base quality is available; no much larger clone lies one base away. Summary of the overall study and its limitations: How much clinical and demographic metadata was included differed by source and by participant, and the metadata was provided uncurated.

The germline V gene (reference sequence) sets CDR1 to LNHDA and CDR2 to SQIVND. From its cysteine to its phenylalanine, the CDR3 spans 17 amino acids. Solely the CDR3 DNA is kept, with 51 bases framed from the first base. Ends trimmed: V by 3 bases, J by 4 bases; bases unmatched to a gene: 15. Collaborating institutions collected whole blood in K2EDTA tubes following their own protocols. For TCRbeta analysis, collaborators shipped samples in one of three forms: frozen whole blood, isolated PBMCs, or DNA extracted from either of those sample types. TCRbeta CDR3 regions were amplified from genomic DNA by means of the immunoSEQ Assay, a bias-controlled multiplex PCR. In the source study's methods: The number of nucleated cells in each sample was estimated from the amplification of reference gene primers within the assay. Sequence reads were collapsed and filtered to measure the absolute abundance of every unique TCRbeta CDR3 rearrangement. For each sample, productive Simpson clonality was calculated as the square root of Simpson's diversity index across productive rearrangements. TCRdb holds this immuneACCESS table with in-frame rearrangements only. Some clones are missing; in checked studies, unresolved V genes explain under half, and the rest has no known cause. D and trimming were read from the DNA, whereas the V and J calls and clone size are those reported in that table. The sample contains fewer than 55,000 clones, less than 90% of them found a single time. 1.6% of the sample lies in the top ten.

The sample was peripheral blood. The TCR sequence derives from a man in his fifties with acute or convalescent COVID-19. The sequence joins TRBV19 to TRBJ2-7, with 7 junctional bases fitting TRBD2. The bases are TGTGCCAGTAGTATTACCCGTCTCGGACGGGAGGCTTACGAGCAGTACTTC. Its protein reads: CASSITRLGREAYEQYF.